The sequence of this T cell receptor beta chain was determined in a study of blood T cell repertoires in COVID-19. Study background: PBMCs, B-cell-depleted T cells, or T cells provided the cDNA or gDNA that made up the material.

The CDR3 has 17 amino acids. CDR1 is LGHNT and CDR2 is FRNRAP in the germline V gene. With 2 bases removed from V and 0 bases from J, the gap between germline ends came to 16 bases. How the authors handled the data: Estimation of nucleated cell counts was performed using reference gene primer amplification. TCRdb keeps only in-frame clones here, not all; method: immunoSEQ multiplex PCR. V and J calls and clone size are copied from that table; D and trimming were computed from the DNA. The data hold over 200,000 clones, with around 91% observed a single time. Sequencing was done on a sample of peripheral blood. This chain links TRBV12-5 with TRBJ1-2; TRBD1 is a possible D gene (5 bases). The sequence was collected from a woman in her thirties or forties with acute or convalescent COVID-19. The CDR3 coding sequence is TGTGCTAGTGGTTTGTCTAACCAGGGCAGCTCTAACTATGGCTACACCTTC. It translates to CASGLSNQGSSNYGYTF.